A selection of T cell receptor beta chains follows, all from one sample in a study of response to subunit inactivated influenza vaccine. In TCRdb, the RT-PCR reads were re-called with MiXCR into one record per CDR3 protein. The data show 600,000 to 850,000 distinct CDR3 sequences, around 13% seen once. This material consisted of PBMCs from blood, taken around 15 days before vaccination. The receptors shown here come from a man aged 50 to 60 who received an inactivated influenza vaccine. The CDR3 runs from the conserved cysteine through the conserved F or W. Each record gives: clone size, CDR3 length, D gene, V gene, J gene, CDR3 DNA, CDR3 protein. A D gene is named only where the DNA matches it firmly. Clone size is shown for a subset of rows, as once, few, many or a class of expanded clone.

size: many; length: 16; D: TRBD2; V: TRBV20-1; J: TRBJ2-2; DNA: TGCAGTGCCTCAAACGCGGCGGGAGATCTTACCGGGGAGCTGTTTTTT; CDR3: CSASNAAGDLTGELFF
size: -; length: 15; D: -; V: TRBV5-1; J: TRBJ2-7; DNA: TGCGCCAGCAGCTTGAGCCGGGTAGGTTACGACGAGCAGTACTTC; CDR3: CASSLSRVGYDEQYF
size: many; length: 13; D: -; V: TRBV20-1; J: TRBJ1-6; DNA: TGCAGTGCTAGGTTGGCCGCGGGCTCACCCCTCCACTTT; CDR3: CSARLAAGSPLHF
size: -; length: 16; D: TRBD2; V: TRBV7-2; J: TRBJ2-3; DNA: TGTGCCAGCAGCTTAGGACTAGCGGCTAGCACAGATACGCAGTATTTT; CDR3: CASSLGLAASTDTQYF
size: few; length: 14; D: -; V: TRBV15; J: TRBJ2-1; DNA: TGTGCCACCAGCAGATTTGGAGCTCACAATGAGCAGTTCTTC; CDR3: CATSRFGAHNEQFF
size: many; length: 12; D: -; V: TRBV27; J: TRBJ2-2; DNA: TGTGCCAGCAGGGGGGGCCCCGGGGAGCTGTTTTTT; CDR3: CASRGGPGELFF
size: few; length: 15; D: -; V: TRBV27; J: TRBJ2-1; DNA: TGTGCCAGCAGTTCAATTGGACTAGGGGGGGATGAGCAGTTCTTC; CDR3: CASSSIGLGGDEQFF
size: -; length: 15; D: -; V: TRBV15; J: TRBJ2-7; DNA: TGTGCCACCAGGGAGGGACTCTCTTCCTCCTACGAGCAGTACTTC; CDR3: CATREGLSSSYEQYF
size: few; length: 17; D: -; V: TRBV4-1; J: TRBJ2-2; DNA: TGCGCCAGCAGCCAAGATATACAGGGCGCGAACACCGGGGAGCTGTTTTTT; CDR3: CASSQDIQGANTGELFF
size: -; length: 12; D: -; V: TRBV6-1; J: TRBJ2-1; DNA: TGTGCCAGCAGATCGGCGGGGAATGAGCAGTTCTTC; CDR3: CASRSAGNEQFF
size: few; length: 15; D: TRBD2; V: TRBV11-2; J: TRBJ2-1; DNA: TGTGCCAGCAGCCAACTAGCGGGGGTTGGCAATGAGCAGTTCTTC; CDR3: CASSQLAGVGNEQFF
size: -; length: 15; D: TRBD2; V: TRBV6-1; J: TRBJ2-7; DNA: TGTGCCAGCAGTCCGGGACTAGCGGGAACGGGAGAGCAGTACTTC; CDR3: CASSPGLAGTGEQYF
size: -; length: 13; D: -; V: TRBV11-3; J: TRBJ1-1; DNA: TGTACCAGCAGCTTAAATCTTGGCACTGAAGCTTTCTTT; CDR3: CTSSLNLGTEAFF
size: many; length: 15; D: TRBD2; V: TRBV5-1; J: TRBJ2-1; DNA: TGTGCCAGCAGTTTAGCGGGAGGGCTCTACAATGAGCAGTTCTTC; CDR3: CASSLAGGLYNEQFF
size: few; length: 15; D: -; V: TRBV14; J: TRBJ1-6; DNA: TGTGCCAGCAGCCTATACACCTTCGGCACTTCACCCCTCCACTTT; CDR3: CASSLYTFGTSPLHF
size: -; length: 13; D: TRBD1; V: TRBV24-1; J: TRBJ2-7; DNA: TGTGCCACCGCTCGGGACAGCTCCTACGAGCAGTACTTC; CDR3: CATARDSSYEQYF
size: few; length: 13; D: TRBD1; V: TRBV12-3/TRBV12-4; J: TRBJ1-1; DNA: TGTGCCAGCAGTTTAGCAGGGACAGGTGAAGCTTTCTTT; CDR3: CASSLAGTGEAFF
size: -; length: 14; D: TRBD2; V: TRBV20-1; J: TRBJ2-1; DNA: TGCAGTGCGACGACTAGCGGGGAGAACAATGAGCAGTTCTTC; CDR3: CSATTSGENNEQFF
size: few; length: 12; D: -; V: TRBV7-9; J: TRBJ2-7; DNA: TGTGCCAGCAGCTCTCAAGCCTACGAGCAGTACTTC; CDR3: CASSSQAYEQYF
size: few; length: 16; D: TRBD2; V: TRBV7-2; J: TRBJ2-1; DNA: TGTGCCAGCAGCTTAGAACCGGGACTAGCTTTCAATGAGCAGTTCTTC; CDR3: CASSLEPGLAFNEQFF
size: -; length: 17; D: TRBD2; V: TRBV29-1; J: TRBJ2-1; DNA: TGCAGCGCTTCGGGTAGCGGGAGGGCCAGGTCCTACAATGAGCAGTTCTTC; CDR3: CSASGSGRARSYNEQFF
size: few; length: 14; D: TRBD2; V: TRBV28; J: TRBJ2-5; DNA: TGTGCCGCCAACTCGGGGGGAGGGCAAGAGACCCAGTACTTC; CDR3: CAANSGGGQETQYF
size: few; length: 16; D: -; V: TRBV19; J: TRBJ2-1; DNA: TGTGCCAGTAGTATAATATCGTCGGGAGTAGGGAATGAGCAGTTCTTC; CDR3: CASSIISSGVGNEQFF
size: many; length: 16; D: TRBD2; V: TRBV5-1; J: TRBJ2-1; DNA: TGCGCCAGCAGCCTCATTCAAGCGGGATCCGTCGATGAGCAGTTCTTC; CDR3: CASSLIQAGSVDEQFF
size: many; length: 13; D: -; V: TRBV7-7; J: TRBJ2-5; DNA: TGTGCCAGCAGCTTTACGTTTAAAGAGACCCAGTACTTC; CDR3: CASSFTFKETQYF
size: -; length: 17; D: -; V: TRBV7-9; J: TRBJ2-7; DNA: TGTGCCAGCAGCTTATTTACCCCGATTCGACTCACGTACGAGCAGTACTTC; CDR3: CASSLFTPIRLTYEQYF
size: -; length: 12; D: -; V: TRBV7-9; J: TRBJ2-7; DNA: TGTGCCAGCAGCTTAGAGCGCGACGAGCAGTACTTC; CDR3: CASSLERDEQYF
size: -; length: 15; D: TRBD2; V: TRBV18; J: TRBJ2-7; DNA: TGTGCCAGCTCACGGGTTAGCGGGATTACCTACGAGCAGTACTTC; CDR3: CASSRVSGITYEQYF
size: -; length: 16; D: -; V: TRBV27; J: TRBJ2-4; DNA: TGTGCCAGCAGTTTAGGGGGGATTCTAGCCAAAAACATTCAGTACTTC; CDR3: CASSLGGILAKNIQYF
size: -; length: 14; D: -; V: TRBV15; J: TRBJ1-5; DNA: TGTGCCACCAGCGCCCCCGGCGGGTTTCAGCCCCAGCATTTT; CDR3: CATSAPGGFQPQHF
size: -; length: 13; D: -; V: TRBV16; J: TRBJ1-5; DNA: TGTGCCAGCAGCCAGCTCAGGGTGCAGCCCCAGCATTTT; CDR3: CASSQLRVQPQHF
size: many; length: 13; D: TRBD1; V: TRBV29-1; J: TRBJ2-1; DNA: TGCAGCGTTGACGGACAGGGGGCCGATGAGCAGTTCTTC; CDR3: CSVDGQGADEQFF
size: few; length: 13; D: TRBD1; V: TRBV20-1; J: TRBJ2-5; DNA: TGCAGTGCTAGAGGGGACAGTGGGGAGACCCAGTACTTC; CDR3: CSARGDSGETQYF
size: -; length: 15; D: TRBD1; V: TRBV7-9; J: TRBJ1-1; DNA: TGTGCCAGCAGCCCAGCCGGGACAGGTGTTCTCTCAGCTTTCTTT; CDR3: CASSPAGTGVLSAFF
size: -; length: 14; D: -; V: TRBV25-1; J: TRBJ2-5; DNA: TGTGCCAGCAGTGGACAGCTCCCCCCGGAGACCCAGTACTTC; CDR3: CASSGQLPPETQYF
size: -; length: 13; D: -; V: TRBV4-2; J: TRBJ2-1; DNA: TGTGCCAGCAGCCCGGAAGCGTGGAATGAGCAGTTCTTC; CDR3: CASSPEAWNEQFF
size: -; length: 14; D: -; V: TRBV20-1; J: TRBJ2-2; DNA: TGCAGTGCTCGGCCCCGGAGGGGCACCGGGGAGCTGTTTTTT; CDR3: CSARPRRGTGELFF
size: few; length: 14; D: -; V: TRBV12-3/TRBV12-4; J: TRBJ2-7; DNA: TGTGCCAGCAGTTTAGTTATGGGAACTAGCGAGCAGTACTTC; CDR3: CASSLVMGTSEQYF
size: -; length: 15; D: -; V: TRBV27; J: TRBJ2-7; DNA: TGTGCCAGCAGTTTTCGAATCGGGGAGGGGGCCGAGCAGTACTTC; CDR3: CASSFRIGEGAEQYF
size: -; length: 14; D: TRBD2; V: TRBV5-1; J: TRBJ2-3; DNA: TGCGCCAGCAACGATCTAGCGGGAGGCGATACGCAGTATTTT; CDR3: CASNDLAGGDTQYF
size: few; length: 15; D: TRBD1; V: TRBV5-1; J: TRBJ2-2; DNA: TGCGCCAGCAATGACAGGGGCCTGAACACCGGGGAGCTGTTTTTT; CDR3: CASNDRGLNTGELFF
size: many; length: 13; D: -; V: TRBV14; J: TRBJ1-5; DNA: TGTGCCAGCAGCCAATCGCGTTTTCAGCCCCAGCATTTT; CDR3: CASSQSRFQPQHF
size: few; length: 13; D: -; V: TRBV20-1; J: TRBJ1-2; DNA: TGCAGTGCTGATGACCCTCTTCGGGGAGGCTACACCTTC; CDR3: CSADDPLRGGYTF
size: -; length: 16; D: -; V: TRBV24-1; J: TRBJ2-3; DNA: TGTGCCACCAGTGATTTGACAGGGTTTAGCACAGATACGCAGTATTTT; CDR3: CATSDLTGFSTDTQYF
size: many; length: 17; D: -; V: TRBV20-1; J: TRBJ2-3; DNA: TGCAGTGCTAGAGATCGGTCTCCTAGCACTTCCACAGATACGCAGTATTTT; CDR3: CSARDRSPSTSTDTQYF
size: few; length: 11; D: -; V: TRBV12-3/TRBV12-4; J: TRBJ2-4; DNA: TGTGCCAGTGCCGGGTCGAACATTCAGTACTTC; CDR3: CASAGSNIQYF
size: -; length: 15; D: -; V: TRBV5-1; J: TRBJ1-4; DNA: TGCGCCAGCAGCCAGAAACCTGCAACTAATGAAAAACTGTTTTTT; CDR3: CASSQKPATNEKLFF
size: few; length: 17; D: TRBD2; V: TRBV7-8; J: TRBJ2-4; DNA: TGTGCCAGCAGCTTGTTCCTAGCGGGAACGTACGAGGACATTCAGTACTTC; CDR3: CASSLFLAGTYEDIQYF
size: few; length: 16; D: TRBD1; V: TRBV4-2; J: TRBJ1-5; DNA: TGTGCCAGCAGCCAAGAGATAGGGGGCGGGAATCAGCCCCAGCATTTT; CDR3: CASSQEIGGGNQPQHF
size: few; length: 15; D: -; V: TRBV6-2/TRBV6-3; J: TRBJ2-7; DNA: TGTGCCAGCAATGAAGCGGAGGGGGGCTTCTACGAGCAGTACTTC; CDR3: CASNEAEGGFYEQYF
size: few; length: 18; D: TRBD2; V: TRBV3-1; J: TRBJ2-1; DNA: TGTGCCAGCAGCCAAGGACTAGCGGGAGGGAGACTCTACAATGAGCAGTTCTTC; CDR3: CASSQGLAGGRLYNEQFF
size: few; length: 14; D: -; V: TRBV10-3; J: TRBJ1-4; DNA: TGTGCCATCAGACCCGACAAGACTAATGAAAAACTGTTTTTT; CDR3: CAIRPDKTNEKLFF
size: few; length: 16; D: -; V: TRBV4-2; J: TRBJ2-2; DNA: TGTGCCAGCAGCCAAGATTCGACAGAAAACACCGGGGAGCTGTTTTTT; CDR3: CASSQDSTENTGELFF
size: -; length: 15; D: TRBD2; V: TRBV27; J: TRBJ2-2; DNA: TGTGCCAGCAGTTTACTAGCGGGAGGGTTCGGGGAGCTGTTTTTT; CDR3: CASSLLAGGFGELFF
size: few; length: 14; D: -; V: TRBV5-6; J: TRBJ2-3; DNA: TGTGCCAGCAGCTCCATAGACTTCACAGATACGCAGTATTTT; CDR3: CASSSIDFTDTQYF